This TCR beta chain was recovered during a study of technical replicates of blood from a handful of donors. CDR3 length: 14 amino acids. Germline CDR1 and CDR2: SGHNT and YYREEE (reference sequence). V lost 0 bases to trimming and J lost 2 bases, with 8 bases between them. Clones were sequenced by immunoSEQ multiplex PCR, and TCRdb holds only the in-frame ones, with some missing. Of around 80,000 clones listed, under 99% are singletons. V gene TRBV5-4 combines with J gene TRBJ1-1; D is possibly TRBD1 (5 bases). The TCR originated in a human donor in good health. Source material: T cells isolated from PBMCs. As DNA, the CDR3 is TGTGCCAGCAGCTTGGCCAGGGCTAACACTGAAGCTTTCTTT. As protein: CASSLARANTEAFF.